The next 27 T cell receptor beta chains were all read from a single sample in a study of PD-1 blockade in classical Hodgkin lymphoma. Documented time point: cycle 4 day 1 (C4D1), after more than 5 weeks of nivolumab. In every patient, relapse followed autologous stem cell transplantation, while exposure to brentuximab vedotin differed. Magnetic negative selection of thawed PBMCs was the method by which CD4+ T cells were purified. Using immunoSEQ multiplex PCR, the repertoire was profiled, and TCRdb retains in-frame clones only, with some absent. In the table there are approximately 9,000 clones, 65% to 85% of which are singletons. The material was CD4+ T cells from blood, obtained before the fourth cycle of nivolumab. These receptors all stem from a human donor with classical Hodgkin lymphoma.

The J gene is TRBJ2-3, the V gene TRBV6-5; no clear D gene. This CDR3 region has 15 residues. CDR1 is MNHEY and CDR2 is SVGAGI in the germline V gene. Trimming took 6 bases from V and 6 from J, leaving 19 bases between them. In DNA form, the CDR3 reads TGTGCCAGCAGCCAAACGGACCGGATGGTGGATACGCAGTATTTT. The encoded protein is CASSQTDRMVDTQYF.

J is TRBJ1-2 and V is TRBV11-2, with 7 positions matching TRBD1. The ends lost 4 bases at V and 5 bases at J; junction bases unmatched: 4. CDR1 is SGHAT, CDR2 FQNNGV, per germline. The CDR3 runs 13 residues. The CDR3 region is CASSSGQPYGYTF. The CDR3 region has the DNA TGTGCCAGCAGCTCGGGACAGCCTTATGGCTACACCTTC.

This clone was found a few times. V is TRBV6-6 and J is TRBJ1-2, with 8 nucleotides matching TRBD1. The ends lost 5 bases at V and 5 bases at J; junction bases unmatched: 13. This CDR3 is built from 16 residues. Germline assignment: CDR1 MNHNY and CDR2 SVGAGI (reference sequence). CDR3 sequence (DNA): TGTGCCAGCAGTCTACGCTCTTACGGGACAGGTTATGGCTACACCTTC. Its translation is CASSLRSYGTGYGYTF.

The chain joins TRBV18 to TRBJ2-4; 7 bases line up with TRBD2. The ends lost 0 bases at V and 9 bases at J; junction bases unmatched: 2. Germline CDR1 KGHSH, CDR2 LQKENI. The CDR3 is made up of 13 amino acids. In nucleotides, the CDR3 is TGTGCCAGCTCACCACCGGGGGGGGGCATTCAGTACTTC. It yields the protein CASSPPGGGIQYF.

The chain combines TRBV9 with TRBJ1-6; tentatively, D is TRBD1 (5 bases). This CDR3 is 14 amino acids long. Germline V gene lookup returns CDR1 SGDLS and CDR2 YYNGEE. Trimming cost V 0 bases and J 8 bases, with 9 bases left between them. CDR3 DNA sequence: TGTGCCAGCAGCGTAGGAGGAGGGGATTCACCCCTCCACTTT. It yields the protein CASSVGGGDSPLHF. The complete variable domain, with remaining parts taken from reference TRBV9 and TRBJ1-6, reads DSGVTQTPKHLITATGQRVTLRCSPRSGDLSVYWYQQSLDQGLQFLIQYYNGEERAKGNILERFSAQQFPDLHSELNLSSLELGDSALYFCASSVGGGDSPLHFGNGTRLTVT.

The J gene is TRBJ1-6, the V gene TRBV7-8, with 9 bases that match TRBD1. Germline CDR1 and CDR2: SGHVS and FQNEAQ. V lost 4 bases to trimming and J lost 10 bases; unmatched junction nucleotides: 5. The CDR3 length is 14 residues. This CDR3 reads CASSSGQGRSPLHF. CDR3 in DNA: TGTGCCAGCAGCTCGGGACAGGGAAGATCACCCCTCCACTTT. The entire variable domain, with the rest obtained from reference TRBV7-8 and TRBJ1-6, is as follows: GAGVSQSPRYKVAKRGQDVALRCDPISGHVSLFWYQQALGQGPEFLTYFQNEAQLDKSGLPSDRFFAERPEGSVSTLKIQRTQQEDSAVYLCASSSGQGRSPLHFGNGTRLTVT.

The chain carries TRBV19 and TRBJ2-1; 7 positions agree with TRBD2. There are 15 residues in the CDR3. Germline CDR1 reads LNHDA; CDR2 reads SQIVND (reference sequence). Trimming cost V 5 bases and J 8 bases; bases outside gene matches: 12. CDR3 coding DNA: TGTGCCAGTAGTCCTCTAGCGGTTAAGAGCGATGAGCAGTTCTTC. This gives the protein CASSPLAVKSDEQFF.

This clone occurred a few times. The V gene is TRBV4-1, the J gene TRBJ2-5; a weak D match, TRBD2 (7 bases). V lost 4 bases, J lost 4 bases, and 10 bases lay in between. This CDR3 spans 13 amino acids. The germline gives CDR1 MGHRA, CDR2 YSYEKL. The CDR3 protein is CASSRGGSETQYF. CDR3 DNA sequence: TGCGCCAGCAGCCGGGGGGGCTCAGAGACCCAGTACTTC.

Only a few counts were recorded for this clone. The gene calls are TRBV9 and TRBJ1-2; 8 bases match TRBD1. Trimming removed 0 bases from V and 5 bases from J; junction bases left unmatched: 9. Germline V CDR1 and CDR2: SGDLS, YYNGEE. There are 16 residues in the CDR3. The CDR3 spells CASSVGRGTGQYGYTF. In DNA form, the CDR3 reads TGTGCCAGCAGCGTAGGGAGAGGGACAGGACAATATGGCTACACCTTC.

DNA for the CDR3: TGTGCCAGCAGCGGGGACATCCGCTCCTACGAGCAGTACTTC. Translated: CASSGDIRSYEQYF. V and J are TRBV5-6 and TRBJ2-7, with a tentative D call TRBD1 (6 bases). V gave up 4 bases and J gave up 0 bases, with 11 bases separating them. CDR3 size: 14 residues. The V gene's germline CDR1 is SGHDT and CDR2 YYEEEE.

The chain is built from TRBV15 and TRBJ2-1; no clear D. Germline-derived CDR1 and CDR2 are LNHNV and YYDKDF (reference sequence). The CDR3 is 12 residues long. Trimming shortened V by 0 bases and J by 7 bases, and 4 bases separated the two germline ends. The CDR3 loop is CATSRDENEQFF. The CDR3 bases are TGTGCCACCAGCAGAGATGAAAATGAGCAGTTCTTC. Complete variable domain (other parts from reference TRBV15 and TRBJ2-1): DAMVIQNPRYQVTQFGKPVTLSCSQTLNHNVMYWYQQKSSQAPKLLFHYYDKDFNNEADTPDNFQSRRPNTSFCFLDIRSPGLGDTAMYLCATSRDENEQFFGPGTRLTVL.

The chain combines TRBV5-1 with TRBJ1-1; maybe TRBD1 (6 bases). The ends were cut back, 4 bases at V and 11 bases at J, with 18 bases in the middle. The CDR3 has 13 amino acids. The germline CDR1 and CDR2 sequences are SGHRS and YFSETQ. CDR3 in DNA: TGCGCCAGCAGCGGAGACAGCGGGGGGGCGGCTTTCTTT. It is translated as CASSGDSGGAAFF. Filled out from reference TRBV5-1 and TRBJ1-1, the complete variable domain reads KAGVTQTPRYLIKTRGQQVTLSCSPISGHRSVSWYQQTPGQGLQFLFEYFSETQRNKGNFPGRFSGRQFSNSRSEMNVSTLELGDSALYLCASSGDSGGAAFFGQGTRLTVV.

The rearrangement uses TRBV4-3 and TRBJ2-3; 8 nucleotides match TRBD1. CDR3 length equals 16 residues. Germline CDR1 reads LGHNA; CDR2 reads YSLEER. With V trimmed by 0 bases and J by 6 bases, 8 bases remained unmatched. CDR3 loop: CASSQEGFRGLDTQYF. CDR3 nucleotide sequence: TGCGCCAGCAGCCAAGAAGGGTTCAGGGGGCTGGATACGCAGTATTTT.

The chain uses TRBV7-2 and TRBJ1-2; a weak D match, TRBD1 (5 bases). There are 17 residues in the CDR3. Germline lookup yields CDR1 SGHTA and CDR2 FQGNSA. Trimming left V 1 base short and J 4 bases short, with 19 bases between. The CDR3 loop reads CASSLGGWQGLLYGYTF. As DNA, the CDR3 is TGTGCCAGCAGCTTAGGAGGTTGGCAGGGATTGCTCTATGGCTACACCTTC.

This clone appeared a few times. The chain joins TRBV28 to TRBJ1-2; D uncertain. Germline V gene data show CDR1 as MDHEN and CDR2 as SYDVKM. The CDR3 consists of 16 residues. V gave up 2 bases and J gave up 0 bases, with 13 bases separating them. The CDR3 sequence: CASSLGLLRANYGYTF. Here the CDR3 DNA reads TGTGCCAGCAGTTTAGGTTTACTCCGAGCTAACTATGGCTACACCTTC.

The chain recombines TRBV7-2 with TRBJ1-2; D is undetermined. Germline V CDR1 and CDR2: SGHTA, FQGNSA. This CDR3 region has 12 residues. The germline V and J ends were trimmed by 1 base and 8 bases, with 8 bases remaining between them. The CDR3 nucleotides are TGTGCCAGCAGCTTAGAAGTGGGCGGCTACACCTTC. Translation: CASSLEVGGYTF.

The chain carries TRBV5-1 and TRBJ2-5; maybe TRBD2 (5 bases). V was pared by 2 bases and J by 5 bases, with 7 bases between. This CDR3 is 12 amino acids long. Germline V lookup: CDR1 SGHRS, CDR2 YFSETQ. The CDR3 here is CASSLTGETQYF. CDR3 in DNA: TGCGCCAGCAGCTTAACGGGGGAGACCCAGTACTTC.

This chain connects TRBV2 to TRBJ2-1; 12 nucleotides line up with TRBD2. CDR1 and CDR2 from the germline V gene are SNHLY and FYNNEI. J lost 3 bases, V lost 2 bases, and 14 bases had no gene match. There are 20 residues in the CDR3. Here the CDR3 reads CASSESPWRLAGVGYNEQFF. In DNA, the CDR3 is TGTGCCAGCAGTGAAAGCCCCTGGAGACTAGCGGGAGTCGGCTACAATGAGCAGTTCTTC.

The chain links TRBV5-1 to TRBJ2-1; 9 bases map to TRBD2. The CDR3 is made up of 14 amino acids. J was trimmed by 7 bases and V by 4 bases; bases with no gene match: 6. Looked up from germline, CDR1 is SGHRS and CDR2 is YFSETQ. In DNA, the CDR3 is TGCGCCAGCAGCGTAGCGGGAGTAGGGAATGAGCAGTTCTTC. This gives the protein CASSVAGVGNEQFF.

This clone was found a few times. In the same sample, other DNA sequences code for this CDR3. The rearrangement uses TRBV7-8 and TRBJ2-2; D gene uncertain. CDR1 is SGHVS, CDR2 FQNEAQ, per germline. This CDR3 is 13 amino acids long. The V end was cut by 1 base, the J end by 3 bases, with 3 bases between. The CDR3 reads CASSLVDTGELFF. The CDR3 nucleotides are TGTGCCAGCAGCTTAGTCGACACCGGGGAGCTGTTTTTT.

The chain is built from TRBV2 and TRBJ2-5; D perhaps matches TRBD2 (6 bases). With 6 bases removed from V and 2 bases from J, the gap between germline ends came to 13 bases. The CDR3 sequence is 14 residues long. The germline gives CDR1 SNHLY, CDR2 FYNNEI. The CDR3, as DNA: TGTGCCAGCAGGCGGGACGCACCGCAAGAGACCCAGTACTTC. As protein: CASRRDAPQETQYF.

V gene TRBV7-2 combines with J gene TRBJ2-5; D is undetermined. Germline assignment: CDR1 SGHTA and CDR2 FQGNSA. The CDR3 is made up of 11 amino acids. The ends were cut back, 0 bases at V and 10 bases at J, with 6 bases in the middle. CDR3 amino acids: CASSLARDQYF. The DNA for the CDR3 is TGTGCCAGCAGCTTAGCCCGTGACCAGTACTTC.

The rearrangement joins TRBV30 to TRBJ2-1; 8 bases match TRBD2. The germline gives CDR1 GTSNPN, CDR2 SVGIG (reference sequence). The CDR3 is made up of 17 amino acids. The junction had 12 bases not matched to a gene; V was cut back by 0 bases and J by 5 bases. CDR3 protein: CAWSVPLGGRQNNEQFF. The CDR3 DNA reads TGTGCCTGGAGTGTACCTCTCGGCGGGAGGCAAAACAATGAGCAGTTCTTC.

The V and J genes are TRBV6-6 and TRBJ1-3, with D possibly matching TRBD1 (5 bases). The CDR3 loop spans 16 amino acids. Trimming pared 7 bases from V and 0 bases from J, leaving 16 bases between. The germline V gene encodes CDR1 MNHNY and CDR2 SVGAGI (reference sequence). The CDR3 nucleotides are TGTGCCAGCAAAGCAGGGTACCCCAGCTCTGGAAACACCATATATTTT. Translating it yields CASKAGYPSSGNTIYF.

CDR3 loop: CASKLRADRSLLYGYTF. The CDR3 bases are TGTGCCAGCAAATTAAGGGCGGACCGCTCCTTACTCTATGGCTACACCTTC. The chain is built from TRBV27 and TRBJ1-2; D remains ambiguous. The CDR3 runs 17 residues. Trimming took 7 bases from V and 4 from J, leaving 25 bases between them. Germline CDR1 reads MNHEY; CDR2 reads SMNVEV (reference sequence).

The V and J genes are TRBV15 and TRBJ2-7; 12 positions agree with TRBD2. Germline V gene data show CDR1 as LNHNV and CDR2 as YYDKDF (reference sequence). Trimming removed 9 bases from V and 3 bases from J; junction bases left unmatched: 3. The CDR3 is 13 amino acids. CDR3 bases: TGTGCCACAAGGACTAGCGGGATCTACGAGCAGTACTTC. This sequence encodes CATRTSGIYEQYF. Full variable domain (rest looked up from reference TRBV15 and TRBJ2-7): DAMVIQNPRYQVTQFGKPVTLSCSQTLNHNVMYWYQQKSSQAPKLLFHYYDKDFNNEADTPDNFQSRRPNTSFCFLDIRSPGLGDTAMYLCATRTSGIYEQYFGPGTRLTVT.

The rearrangement links TRBV5-1 to TRBJ2-1; D ambiguous. The CDR3 length is 15 residues. Germline V gene sequence: CDR1 SGHRS, CDR2 YFSETQ. Deletions cut 2 bases from V and 0 bases from J, with 9 bases between. CDR3 sequence reads: CASSLLESSYNEQFF. The CDR3 coding sequence is TGCGCCAGCAGCTTACTTGAGAGCTCCTACAATGAGCAGTTCTTC.